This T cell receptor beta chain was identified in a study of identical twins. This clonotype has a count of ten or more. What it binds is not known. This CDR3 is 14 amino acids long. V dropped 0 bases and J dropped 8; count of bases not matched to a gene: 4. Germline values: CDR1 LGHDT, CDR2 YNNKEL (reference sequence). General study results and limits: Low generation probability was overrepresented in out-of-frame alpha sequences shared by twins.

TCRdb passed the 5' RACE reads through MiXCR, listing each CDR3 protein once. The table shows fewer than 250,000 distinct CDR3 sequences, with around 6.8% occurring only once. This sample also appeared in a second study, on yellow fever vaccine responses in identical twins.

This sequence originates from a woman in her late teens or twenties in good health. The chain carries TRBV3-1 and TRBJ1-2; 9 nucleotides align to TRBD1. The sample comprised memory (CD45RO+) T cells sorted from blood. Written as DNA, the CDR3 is TGTGCCAGCAGCCAAGATGGGACAGGGAGCGGCTACACCTTC. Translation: CASSQDGTGSGYTF.